The 3 T cell receptor beta chains below all came from one sample that was sequenced in a study of shared clonotypes between healthy human individuals. Generated by immunoSEQ multiplex PCR, the TCRdb table keeps only in-frame clones and is missing some. The sample carries approximately 2.1 million clones, 85% to 95% recorded once. Sequencing was performed on naive CD4+ T cells from PBMCs. Subset specified: CD45RA+ positively selected. These TCRs come from a man younger than 30 in good health. Some clones in this sample may be carry-over from other donors' samples.

The CDR3 nucleotides read TGTGCCAGCAGCTTAGCCCGCTGGGTCAGGGCGGCGGAAAAACTGTTTTTT. As protein: CASSLARWVRAAEKLFF. V and J are TRBV7-8 and TRBJ1-4; TRBD1 is a possible D gene (5 bases). V dropped 0 bases and J dropped 8 bases, with 19 bases sitting between them. This CDR3 contains 17 residues. CDR1 is SGHVS and CDR2 is FQNEAQ in the germline V gene. The full variable domain, its missing parts supplied by reference TRBV7-8 and TRBJ1-4, is GAGVSQSPRYKVAKRGQDVALRCDPISGHVSLFWYQQALGQGPEFLTYFQNEAQLDKSGLPSDRFFAERPEGSVSTLKIQRTQQEDSAVYLCASSLARWVRAAEKLFFGSGTQLSVL.

This sequence joins TRBV30 and TRBJ2-1; the match to TRBD2 covers 8 bases. The CDR3 length is 14 residues. Germline V CDR1 and CDR2: GTSNPN, SVGIG (reference sequence). The J segment lost 8 bases and the V segment lost 3 bases, leaving 9 bases of the junction unmatched. Here the CDR3 reads CAWSPSTSGYEQFF. The DNA of the CDR3 is TGTGCCTGGAGCCCCAGCACTAGCGGCTATGAGCAGTTCTTC.

V and J are TRBV18 and TRBJ1-4, with D hard to call. Trimming left V 5 bases short and J 11 bases short, with 9 bases between. CDR3 length: 11 amino acids. Germline lookup yields CDR1 KGHSH and CDR2 LQKENI. In DNA form, the CDR3 reads TGTGCCAGCTCAGGCGGGCGGAAACTGTTTTTT. It codes for CASSGGRKLFF.